This note documents a single T cell receptor (beta chain) sequence. This record belongs to a study of T cell responses to AZD1222 COVID-19 vaccine. TCRdb's copy holds only in-frame clones and misses some; the assay was immunoSEQ multiplex PCR. The sample holds about 97,000 clones; over 75% are singletons and the top ten take over 2.5%. CDR1 is SGHAT and CDR2 is FQNNGV in the germline V gene. The CDR3 extends over 11 amino acids. The V end was cut by 6 bases, the J end by 6 bases, with 8 bases between. This TCR came from an adult in good health. The sample in question was peripheral blood, obtained on day 0 of AZD1222 vaccination. The V call is TRBV11-2, the J call TRBJ1-2; D not resolved. CDR3 amino acids: CASRSEDGYTF. The CDR3 DNA reads as TGTGCCAGCAGATCCGAGGATGGCTACACCTTC.